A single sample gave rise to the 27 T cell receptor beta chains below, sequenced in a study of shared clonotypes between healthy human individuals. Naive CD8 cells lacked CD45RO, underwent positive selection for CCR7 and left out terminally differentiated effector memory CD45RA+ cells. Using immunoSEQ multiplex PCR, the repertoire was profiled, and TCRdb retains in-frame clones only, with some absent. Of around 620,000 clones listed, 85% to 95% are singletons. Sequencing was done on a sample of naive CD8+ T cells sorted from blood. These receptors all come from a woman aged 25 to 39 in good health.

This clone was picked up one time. The CDR3, as DNA: TGTGCCAGCAGGACGGCGGGACAGGTGGGGCTTAACTATGGCTACACCTTC. Encoded protein: CASRTAGQVGLNYGYTF. The rearrangement uses TRBV5-6 and TRBJ1-2; 8 bases are shared with TRBD1. V lost 5 bases and J lost 1; bases outside the gene matches: 13. This CDR3 region has 17 residues. Germline V gene lookup returns CDR1 SGHDT and CDR2 YYEEEE. Looking up the rest from reference TRBV5-6 and TRBJ1-2 gives the full variable domain: DAGVTQSPTHLIKTRGQQVTLRCSPKSGHDTVSWYQQALGQGPQFIFQYYEEEERQRGNFPDRFSGHQFPNYSSELNVNALLLGDSALYLCASRTAGQVGLNYGYTFGSGTRLTVV.

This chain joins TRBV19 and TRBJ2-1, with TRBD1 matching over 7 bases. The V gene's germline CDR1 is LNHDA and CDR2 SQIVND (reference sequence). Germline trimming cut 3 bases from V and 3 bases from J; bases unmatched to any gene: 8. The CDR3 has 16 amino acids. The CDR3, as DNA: TGTGCCAGTAGTATTTGGGGACCAGGGGGCTACAATGAGCAGTTCTTC. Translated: CASSIWGPGGYNEQFF. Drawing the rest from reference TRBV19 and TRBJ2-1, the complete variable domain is DGGITQSPKYLFRKEGQNVTLSCEQNLNHDAMYWYRQDPGQGLRLIYYSQIVNDFQKGDIAEGYSVSREKKESFPLTVTSAQKNPTAFYLCASSIWGPGGYNEQFFGPGTRLTVL.

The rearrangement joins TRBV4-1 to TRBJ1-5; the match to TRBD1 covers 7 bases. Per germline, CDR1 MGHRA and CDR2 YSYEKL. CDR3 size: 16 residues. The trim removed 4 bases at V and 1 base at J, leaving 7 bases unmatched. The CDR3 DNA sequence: TGCGCCAGCAGCCCTGAGACAGGGATCAGCAATCAGCCCCAGCATTTT. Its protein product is CASSPETGISNQPQHF.

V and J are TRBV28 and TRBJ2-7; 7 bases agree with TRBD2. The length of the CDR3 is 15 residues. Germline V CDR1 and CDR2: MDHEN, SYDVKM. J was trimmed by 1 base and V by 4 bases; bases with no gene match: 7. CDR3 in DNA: TGTGCCAGCAGTTCCACAGCGGGGCCTTCCTACGAGCAGTACTTC. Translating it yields CASSSTAGPSYEQYF.

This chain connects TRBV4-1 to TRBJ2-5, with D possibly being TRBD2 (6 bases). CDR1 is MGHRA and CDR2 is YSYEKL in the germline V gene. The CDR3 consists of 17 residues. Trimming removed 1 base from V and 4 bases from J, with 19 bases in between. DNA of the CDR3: TGCGCCAGCAGCCAAGGTGGTGGAGGGGCGCCGGGAGAGACCCAGTACTTC. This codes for CASSQGGGGAPGETQYF.

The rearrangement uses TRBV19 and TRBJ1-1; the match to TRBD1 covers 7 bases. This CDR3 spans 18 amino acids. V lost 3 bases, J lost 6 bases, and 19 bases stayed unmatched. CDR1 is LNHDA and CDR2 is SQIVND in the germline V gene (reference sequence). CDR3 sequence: CASSIFGIGMDRRPEAFF. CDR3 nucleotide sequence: TGTGCCAGTAGTATTTTCGGTATCGGCATGGACAGGCGCCCTGAAGCTTTCTTT.

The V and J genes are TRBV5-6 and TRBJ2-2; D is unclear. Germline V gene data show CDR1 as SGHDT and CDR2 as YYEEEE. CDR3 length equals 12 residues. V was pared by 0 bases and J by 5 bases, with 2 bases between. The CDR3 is CASSLDTGELFF. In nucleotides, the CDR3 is TGTGCCAGCAGCTTGGATACCGGGGAGCTGTTTTTT.

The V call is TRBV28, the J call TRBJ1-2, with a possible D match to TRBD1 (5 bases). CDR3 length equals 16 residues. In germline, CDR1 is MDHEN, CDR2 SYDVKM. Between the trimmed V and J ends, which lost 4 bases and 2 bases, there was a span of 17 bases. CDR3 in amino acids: CASSWGRVELNYGYTF. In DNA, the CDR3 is TGTGCCAGCAGTTGGGGCAGGGTAGAACTCAACTATGGCTACACCTTC.

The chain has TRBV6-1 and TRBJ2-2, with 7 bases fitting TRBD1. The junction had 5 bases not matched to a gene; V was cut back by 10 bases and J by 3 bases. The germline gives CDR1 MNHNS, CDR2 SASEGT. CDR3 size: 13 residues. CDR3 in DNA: TGTGCCACCACAGGGGATTACACCGGGGAGCTGTTTTTT. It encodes CATTGDYTGELFF.

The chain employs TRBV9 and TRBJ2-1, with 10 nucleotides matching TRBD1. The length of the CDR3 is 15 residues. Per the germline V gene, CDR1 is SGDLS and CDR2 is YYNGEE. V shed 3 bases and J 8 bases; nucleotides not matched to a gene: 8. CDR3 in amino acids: CASSGPGQGYDEQFF. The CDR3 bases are TGTGCCAGCAGCGGTCCGGGACAGGGGTACGATGAGCAGTTCTTC.

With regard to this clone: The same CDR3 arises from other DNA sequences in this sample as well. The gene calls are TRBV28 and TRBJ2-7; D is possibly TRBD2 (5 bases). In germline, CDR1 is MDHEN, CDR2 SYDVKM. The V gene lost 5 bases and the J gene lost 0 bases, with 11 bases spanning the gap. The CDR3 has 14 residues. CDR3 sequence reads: CASSPRTFSYEQYF. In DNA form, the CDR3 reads TGTGCCAGCAGTCCCCGGACTTTCTCCTACGAGCAGTACTTC.

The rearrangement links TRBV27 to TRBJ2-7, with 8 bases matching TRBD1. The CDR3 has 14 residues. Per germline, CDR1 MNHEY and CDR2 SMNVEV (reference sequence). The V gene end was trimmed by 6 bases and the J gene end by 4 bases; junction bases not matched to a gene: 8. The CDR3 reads CASRAPGGVYEQYF. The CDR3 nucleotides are TGTGCCAGCAGGGCCCCAGGGGGCGTATACGAGCAGTACTTC.

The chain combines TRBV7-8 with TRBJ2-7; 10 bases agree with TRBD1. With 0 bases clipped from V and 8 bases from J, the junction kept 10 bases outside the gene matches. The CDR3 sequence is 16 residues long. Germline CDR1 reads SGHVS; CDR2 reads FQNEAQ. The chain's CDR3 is CASSLAGTGASTKQYF. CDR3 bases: TGTGCCAGCAGCTTAGCCGGGACAGGGGCTTCTACGAAGCAGTACTTC.

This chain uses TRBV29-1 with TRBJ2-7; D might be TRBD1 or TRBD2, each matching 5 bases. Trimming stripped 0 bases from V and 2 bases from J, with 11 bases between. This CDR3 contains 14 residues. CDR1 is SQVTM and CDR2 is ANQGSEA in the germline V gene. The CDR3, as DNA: TGCAGCGTTGAAGAGACAGAGGGGACCTACGAGCAGTACTTC. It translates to CSVEETEGTYEQYF.

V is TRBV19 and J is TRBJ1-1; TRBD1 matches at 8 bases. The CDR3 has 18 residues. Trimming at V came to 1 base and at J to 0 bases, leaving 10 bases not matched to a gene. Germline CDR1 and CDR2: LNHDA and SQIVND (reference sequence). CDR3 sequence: CASSIATGGIHMNTEAFF. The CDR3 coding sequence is TGTGCCAGTAGTATAGCAACAGGGGGTATTCACATGAACACTGAAGCTTTCTTT.

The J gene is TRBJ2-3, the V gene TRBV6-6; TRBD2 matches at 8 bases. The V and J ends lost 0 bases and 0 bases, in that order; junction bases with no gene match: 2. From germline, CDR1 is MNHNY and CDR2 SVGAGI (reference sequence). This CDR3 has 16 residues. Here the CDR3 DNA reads TGTGCCAGCAGTTACTCCGCTAGCGGGAGCACAGATACGCAGTATTTT. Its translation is CASSYSASGSTDTQYF.

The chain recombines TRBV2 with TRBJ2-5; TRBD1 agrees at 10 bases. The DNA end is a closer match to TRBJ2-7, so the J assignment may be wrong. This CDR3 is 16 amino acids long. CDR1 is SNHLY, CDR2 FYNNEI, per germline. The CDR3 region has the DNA TGTGCCAGCAGTGAAGCGCTTCGGGGACAGGGGCTCGAGCAGTACTTC. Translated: CASSEALRGQGLEQYF.

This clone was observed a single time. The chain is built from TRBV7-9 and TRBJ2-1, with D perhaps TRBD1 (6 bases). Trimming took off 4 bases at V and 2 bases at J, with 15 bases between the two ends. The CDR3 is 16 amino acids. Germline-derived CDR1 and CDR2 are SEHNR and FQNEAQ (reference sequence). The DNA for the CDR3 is TGTGCCAGCAGCTCCCTACAGGGTCCCACCTACAATGAGCAGTTCTTC. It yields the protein CASSSLQGPTYNEQFF.

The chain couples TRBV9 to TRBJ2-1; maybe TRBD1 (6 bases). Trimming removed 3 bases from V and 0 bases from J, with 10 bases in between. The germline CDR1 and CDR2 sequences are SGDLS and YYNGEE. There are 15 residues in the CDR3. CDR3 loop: CASSAGHRSYNEQFF. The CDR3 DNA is TGTGCCAGCAGCGCGGGACACCGCTCCTACAATGAGCAGTTCTTC. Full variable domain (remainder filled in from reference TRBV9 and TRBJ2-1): DSGVTQTPKHLITATGQRVTLRCSPRSGDLSVYWYQQSLDQGLQFLIQYYNGEERAKGNILERFSAQQFPDLHSELNLSSLELGDSALYFCASSAGHRSYNEQFFGPGTRLTVL.

As DNA, the CDR3 is TGTGCCAGCAGACCCGGGACTGCCCGCTCCTACAATGAGCAGTTCTTC. Residues: CASRPGTARSYNEQFF. The genes are TRBV27 and TRBJ2-1; maybe TRBD2 (6 bases). Trimming pared 6 bases from V and 0 bases from J, leaving 15 bases between. In germline, CDR1 is MNHEY, CDR2 SMNVEV (reference sequence). The CDR3 is 16 residues long.

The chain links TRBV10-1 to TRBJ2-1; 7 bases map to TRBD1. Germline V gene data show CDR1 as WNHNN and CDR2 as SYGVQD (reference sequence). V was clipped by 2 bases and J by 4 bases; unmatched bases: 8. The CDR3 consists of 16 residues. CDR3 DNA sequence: TGCGCCAGCAGTGAGACCCCCGGGACAGCGTACAATGAGCAGTTCTTC. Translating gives CASSETPGTAYNEQFF.

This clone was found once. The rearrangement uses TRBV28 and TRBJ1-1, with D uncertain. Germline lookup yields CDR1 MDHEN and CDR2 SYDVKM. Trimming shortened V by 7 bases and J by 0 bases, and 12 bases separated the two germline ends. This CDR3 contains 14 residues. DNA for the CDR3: TGTGCCAGCACTCCGACATCCATGAACACTGAAGCTTTCTTT. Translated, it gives CASTPTSMNTEAFF.

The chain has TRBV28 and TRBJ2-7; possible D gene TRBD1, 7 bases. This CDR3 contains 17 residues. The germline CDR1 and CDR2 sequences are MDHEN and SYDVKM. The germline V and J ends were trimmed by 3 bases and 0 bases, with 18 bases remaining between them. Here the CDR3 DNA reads TGTGCCAGCAGTTTCCCGGCAGGGGGGTCCCTCTCCTACGAGCAGTACTTC. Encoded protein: CASSFPAGGSLSYEQYF.

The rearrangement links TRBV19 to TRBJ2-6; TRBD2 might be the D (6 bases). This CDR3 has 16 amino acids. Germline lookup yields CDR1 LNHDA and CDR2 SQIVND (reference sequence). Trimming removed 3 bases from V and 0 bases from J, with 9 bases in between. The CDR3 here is CASSIGGYSGANVLTF. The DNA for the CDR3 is TGTGCCAGTAGTATCGGGGGATACTCTGGGGCCAACGTCCTGACTTTC.

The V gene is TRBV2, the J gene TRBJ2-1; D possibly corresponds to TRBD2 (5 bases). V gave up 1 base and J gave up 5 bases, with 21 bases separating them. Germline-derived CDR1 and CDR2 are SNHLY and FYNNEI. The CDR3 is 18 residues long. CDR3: CASSEVPLEVSIDNEQFF. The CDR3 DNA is TGTGCCAGCAGTGAAGTCCCACTAGAAGTCTCGATCGACAATGAGCAGTTCTTC.

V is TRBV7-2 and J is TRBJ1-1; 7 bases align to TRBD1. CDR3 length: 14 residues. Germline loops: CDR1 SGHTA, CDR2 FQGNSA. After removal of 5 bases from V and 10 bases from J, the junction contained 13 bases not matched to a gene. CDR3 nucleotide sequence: TGTGCCAGCAGCCAACACAGGGGCGCCTACGGAGCTTTCTTT. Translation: CASSQHRGAYGAFF.

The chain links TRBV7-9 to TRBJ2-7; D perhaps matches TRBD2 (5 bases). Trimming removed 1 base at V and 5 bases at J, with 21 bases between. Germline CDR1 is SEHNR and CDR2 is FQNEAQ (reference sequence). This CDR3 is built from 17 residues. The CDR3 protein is CASSLGLDGKSGHEQYF. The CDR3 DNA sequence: TGTGCCAGCAGCTTAGGACTGGACGGGAAATCGGGCCACGAGCAGTACTTC.